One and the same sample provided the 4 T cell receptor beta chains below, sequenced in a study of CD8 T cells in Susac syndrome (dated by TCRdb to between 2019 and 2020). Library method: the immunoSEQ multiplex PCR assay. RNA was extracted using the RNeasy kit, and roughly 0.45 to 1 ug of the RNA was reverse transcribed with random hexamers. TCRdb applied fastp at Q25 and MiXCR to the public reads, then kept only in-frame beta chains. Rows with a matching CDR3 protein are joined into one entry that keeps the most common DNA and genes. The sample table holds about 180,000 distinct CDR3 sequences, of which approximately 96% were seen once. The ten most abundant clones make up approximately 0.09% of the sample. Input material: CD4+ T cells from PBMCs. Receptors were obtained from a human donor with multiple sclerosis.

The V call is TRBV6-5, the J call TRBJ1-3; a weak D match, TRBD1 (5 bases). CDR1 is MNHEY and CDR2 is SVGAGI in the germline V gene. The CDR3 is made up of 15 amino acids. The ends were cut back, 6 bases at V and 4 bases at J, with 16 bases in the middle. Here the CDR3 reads CASSPRVYLGNTIYF. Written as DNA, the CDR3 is TGTGCCAGCAGCCCCAGGGTGTACCTCGGAAACACCATATATTTT.

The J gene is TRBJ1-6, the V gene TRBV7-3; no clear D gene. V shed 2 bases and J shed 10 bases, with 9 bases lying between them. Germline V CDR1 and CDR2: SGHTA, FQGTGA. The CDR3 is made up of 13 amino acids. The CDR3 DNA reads TGTGCCAGCAGCTTACGGGGAACCTCACCCCTCCACTTT. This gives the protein CASSLRGTSPLHF.

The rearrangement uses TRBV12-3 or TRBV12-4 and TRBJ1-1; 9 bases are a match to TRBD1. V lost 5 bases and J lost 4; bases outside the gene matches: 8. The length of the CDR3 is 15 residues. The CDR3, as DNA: TGTGCCAGCAGTCATGGACAGGGGATGGGCACTGAAGCTTTCTTT. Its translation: CASSHGQGMGTEAFF.

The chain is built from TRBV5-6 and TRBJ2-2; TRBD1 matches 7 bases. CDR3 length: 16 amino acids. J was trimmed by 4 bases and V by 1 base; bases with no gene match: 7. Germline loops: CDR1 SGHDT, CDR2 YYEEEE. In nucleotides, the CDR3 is TGTGCCAGCAGCTTGATTAGGGGGCAGGCCACCGGGGAGCTGTTTTTT. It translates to CASSLIRGQATGELFF.